The source of this TCR delta chain is a study of γδ T cells in repeated Plasmodium falciparum infection. Study-wide results and caveats: Vgamma9/Vdelta2+ T cells showed a stable polyclonal repertoire with shared TCRgamma sequences.

As regards this clone: Its target is unknown. A far larger clone differs by one base, so this is likely a read error. Other DNA sequences of this sample code for an identical CDR3.

Vgamma9/Vdelta2+ and Vdelta2-negative gammadelta T cells were flow-sorted from PBMC for bulk sequencing. TCRdb called clones from the multiplex PCR reads again using CATT. Of 90,000 to 95,000 delta-chain clones listed, more than 0.85% are singletons. CDR3 length equals 20 residues. CDR1 TSWWSYY and CDR2 QGS come from the germline V gene. The sample consisted of gamma-delta T cells from blood. This clonotype was sampled from a pool of human donors (malaria-infected and uninfected, not separated). The V gene is TRDV1, the J gene TRDJ1; 13 bases match TRDD3. Here the J gene came from matching the DNA to germline, since TCRdb omits it. The CDR3 DNA reads as TGCGCTCTTGGGGATCTCATTTCGTACTGGGGGATACGGCACACCGATAAACTCATCTTT. This translates into CALGDLISYWGIRHTDKLIF.